These 8 T cell receptor beta chains were all obtained from the same sample, sequenced in a study of T cells in Graves' hyperthyroidism and ophthalmopathy. RNA transcripts provided the source from which TCR beta CDR3 regions were amplified. Carried out on the TCR CDR3, a first-round RT-PCR used the HTBI primer set. TCRdb re-derived calls from the multiplex PCR reads in MiXCR, one entry per CDR3 protein. Of almost 350,000 distinct CDR3 sequences in the sample, around 18% were seen once. Sample: blood. These receptors were collected from a woman aged 40 to 49 with Graves' ophthalmopathy.

This clonotype was counted ten times or more. This rearrangement joins TRBV2 to TRBJ1-2; D remains unclear. Trimming left V 2 bases short and J 6 bases short, with 16 bases between. The CDR3 spans 15 residues. CDR1 SNHLY and CDR2 FYNNEI come from the germline V gene. The CDR3 protein is CASSESGPLTHGYTF. DNA of the CDR3: TGTGCCAGCAGTGAATCAGGCCCTCTAACCCATGGCTACACCTTC.

In nucleotides, the CDR3 is TGTGCCAGCAGCTTAGGTACGGGGAAGACTGAAGCTTTCTTT. Protein sequence: CASSLGTGKTEAFF. The rearrangement uses TRBV11-1 and TRBJ1-1; D is undetermined. The CDR3 has 14 amino acids. Germline CDR1 is SGHAT and CDR2 is FQDESV (reference sequence). Trimming shortened V by 1 base and J by 5 bases, and 11 bases separated the two germline ends. Based on the CDR3 plus reference TRBV11-1 and TRBJ1-1, the full variable domain is EAEVAQSPRYKITEKSQAVAFWCDPISGHATLYWYRQILGQGPELLVQFQDESVVDDSQLPKDRFSAERLKGVDSTLKIQPAELGDSAMYLCASSLGTGKTEAFFGQGTRLTVV.

The genes are TRBV7-9 and TRBJ1-5; D is unresolved. Germline V gives CDR1 SEHNR, CDR2 FQNEAQ (reference sequence). This CDR3 is built from 13 residues. The V and J ends lost 5 bases and 5 bases respectively, with 10 bases between them. The CDR3 spells CASSPDVDQPQHF. The CDR3, as DNA: TGTGCCAGCAGCCCGGACGTTGATCAGCCCCAGCATTTT.

The rearrangement joins TRBV27 to TRBJ1-2; no clear D. Germline lookup yields CDR1 MNHEY and CDR2 SMNVEV (reference sequence). The CDR3 runs 16 residues. The V end lost 4 bases, the J end lost 3 bases, and 18 bases lay between the germline ends. The CDR3 here is CASSSLRGMRDYGYTF. The CDR3, as DNA: TGTGCCAGCAGTTCCCTTCGAGGGATGCGGGACTATGGCTACACCTTC.

This clonotype was counted at least ten times. The rearrangement links TRBV28 to TRBJ2-7; tentatively, D is TRBD2 (5 bases). The V gene's germline CDR1 is MDHEN and CDR2 SYDVKM. Trimming pared 1 base from V and 0 bases from J, leaving 28 bases between. The CDR3 has 21 amino acids. The CDR3 loop reads CASSLSDNRNPAGAFSYEQYF. CDR3 bases: TGTGCCAGCAGTTTATCCGATAATCGCAACCCGGCGGGTGCCTTCTCCTACGAGCAGTACTTC.

There are many counts of this clonotype. V is TRBV28 and J is TRBJ1-1; D not resolved. The CDR3 length is 14 residues. V was pared by 1 base and J by 4 bases, with 10 bases between. CDR1 is MDHEN, CDR2 SYDVKM, per germline. The chain's CDR3 is CASSLSAVITEAFF. CDR3 sequence (DNA): TGTGCCAGCAGTTTATCGGCAGTCATCACTGAAGCTTTCTTT. Drawing the rest from reference TRBV28 and TRBJ1-1, the complete variable domain is DVKVTQSSRYLVKRTGEKVFLECVQDMDHENMFWYRQDPGLGLRLIYFSYDVKMKEKGDIPEGYSVSREKKERFSLILESASTNQTSMYLCASSLSAVITEAFFGQGTRLTVV.

In its sample, this clonotype was seen many times. This chain links TRBV10-3 with TRBJ2-2; 8 bases line up with TRBD1. Germline V gene data show CDR1 as ENHRY and CDR2 as SYGVKD. This CDR3 is built from 14 residues. V shed 4 bases and J 4 bases; nucleotides not matched to a gene: 2. The CDR3 region has the DNA TGTGCCATCAGTGGGACAGGGCGCACCGGGGAGCTGTTTTTT. The encoded protein is CAISGTGRTGELFF.

The table lists this clonotype with many counts. The rearrangement joins TRBV24-1 to TRBJ2-6; maybe TRBD2 (6 bases). Germline CDR1 reads KGHDR; CDR2 reads SFDVKD. The V end lost 4 bases, the J end lost 0 bases, and 18 bases lay between the germline ends. This CDR3 contains 19 residues. CDR3 sequence (DNA): TGTGCCACCAGTGACAACCGGGAGCCCCCTTTCTCTGGGGCCAACGTCCTGACTTTC. It yields the protein CATSDNREPPFSGANVLTF.